The rows below give T cell receptor beta chains drawn from one sample of a study of response to subunit inactivated influenza vaccine. TCRdb ran MiXCR on the RT-PCR reads and lists one entry per CDR3 protein. The table includes a few hundred thousand distinct CDR3 sequences, around 15% detected once. Material: PBMCs from blood, obtained approximately 13 days after vaccination. The receptors shown here come from a man aged 50 or older who received an inactivated influenza vaccine. CDR3s include the opening cysteine and the closing phenylalanine or tryptophan. Fields, in order: clone size, CDR3 length, V gene, D gene, J gene, CDR3 DNA, CDR3 protein. The D gene is left open where the match is weak. Size is stated for part of the rows, as once, few or many counts, or as a class when the clone is expanded.

clone_size: -
cdr3_length: 21
v_call: TRBV28
d_call: -
j_call: TRBJ1-3
cdr3_nt: TGTGCCAGCAGTTTCCCCACCCCGGGATCGAGGGTTACTTCGGCTGGAAACACCATATATTTT
cdr3_aa: CASSFPTPGSRVTSAGNTIYF

clone_size: few
cdr3_length: 13
v_call: TRBV20-1
d_call: TRBD1
j_call: TRBJ1-1
cdr3_nt: TGCAGTGCCTACAGGGGAAGGGTTTCTGAAGCTTTCTTT
cdr3_aa: CSAYRGRVSEAFF

clone_size: -
cdr3_length: 14
v_call: TRBV7-9
d_call: TRBD2
j_call: TRBJ2-7
cdr3_nt: TGTGCCAGCAGCTTAATAGCGGGATCAGGCGAGCAGTACTTC
cdr3_aa: CASSLIAGSGEQYF

clone_size: few
cdr3_length: 12
v_call: TRBV29-1
d_call: -
j_call: TRBJ2-2
cdr3_nt: TGCAGCGTTTGGGTCCACCCGATGGAGCTGTTTTTT
cdr3_aa: CSVWVHPMELFF

clone_size: many
cdr3_length: 14
v_call: TRBV28
d_call: TRBD2
j_call: TRBJ2-7
cdr3_nt: TGTGCCAGCATACTAGCGGGAGGGTCCTACGAGCAGTACTTC
cdr3_aa: CASILAGGSYEQYF

clone_size: -
cdr3_length: 15
v_call: TRBV2
d_call: TRBD1
j_call: TRBJ1-1
cdr3_nt: TGTGCCAGCAGTGACATACAGGGGGTGAACACTGAAGCTTTCTTT
cdr3_aa: CASSDIQGVNTEAFF

clone_size: few
cdr3_length: 12
v_call: TRBV20-1
d_call: -
j_call: TRBJ1-2
cdr3_nt: TGCAGTGCCCCGTCACGGCACTATGGCTACACCTTC
cdr3_aa: CSAPSRHYGYTF

clone_size: -
cdr3_length: 13
v_call: TRBV29-1
d_call: -
j_call: TRBJ2-7
cdr3_nt: TGCAGCGTTGGCGGAGGGGTAGGCTACGAGCAGTACTTC
cdr3_aa: CSVGGGVGYEQYF

clone_size: -
cdr3_length: 13
v_call: TRBV11-3
d_call: -
j_call: TRBJ2-2
cdr3_nt: TGTGCCAGCGGGCGGGTGCCTGGGGGGGAGCTGTTTTTT
cdr3_aa: CASGRVPGGELFF

clone_size: -
cdr3_length: 15
v_call: TRBV12-3/TRBV12-4
d_call: TRBD1
j_call: TRBJ2-5
cdr3_nt: TGTGCCAGCAGTGCGGACAGGACGACGTCGGAGACCCAGTACTTC
cdr3_aa: CASSADRTTSETQYF

clone_size: few
cdr3_length: 13
v_call: TRBV12-3/TRBV12-4
d_call: -
j_call: TRBJ2-7
cdr3_nt: TGTGCCAGCAGTCAGGGGTTCTGGAACGAGCAGTACTTC
cdr3_aa: CASSQGFWNEQYF

clone_size: -
cdr3_length: 13
v_call: TRBV10-3
d_call: -
j_call: TRBJ1-1
cdr3_nt: TGTGCCATTGGGGCGGGCTTGGACACTGAAGCTTTCTTT
cdr3_aa: CAIGAGLDTEAFF

clone_size: -
cdr3_length: 16
v_call: TRBV9
d_call: -
j_call: TRBJ2-1
cdr3_nt: TGTGCCAGCAGCGCCCCCCGACAGGGAGGTTACAATGAGCAGTTCTTC
cdr3_aa: CASSAPRQGGYNEQFF

clone_size: -
cdr3_length: 21
v_call: TRBV4-1
d_call: TRBD2
j_call: TRBJ2-4
cdr3_nt: TGCGCCAGCAGCCAATCCACGCCGGGACTAGCGACCCTAATGGGCAAAAACATTCAGTACTTC
cdr3_aa: CASSQSTPGLATLMGKNIQYF

clone_size: -
cdr3_length: 17
v_call: TRBV4-3
d_call: -
j_call: TRBJ2-7
cdr3_nt: TGCGCCAGCAGCCAAGCTTTCTCAACGGGACCCTCCTACGAGCAGTACTTC
cdr3_aa: CASSQAFSTGPSYEQYF

clone_size: -
cdr3_length: 14
v_call: TRBV29-1
d_call: -
j_call: TRBJ1-1
cdr3_nt: TGCAGCGTTGAAGTTGGGAGCGCGAACACTGAAGCTTTCTTT
cdr3_aa: CSVEVGSANTEAFF

clone_size: few
cdr3_length: 13
v_call: TRBV11-2
d_call: -
j_call: TRBJ2-7
cdr3_nt: TGTGCCAGCAGCCCCTCATCACAGGCCGAGCAGTACTTC
cdr3_aa: CASSPSSQAEQYF

clone_size: few
cdr3_length: 14
v_call: TRBV12-3/TRBV12-4
d_call: -
j_call: TRBJ2-2
cdr3_nt: TGTGCCAGCATGGGATGGGGGGGCGCCGGGGAGCTGTTTTTT
cdr3_aa: CASMGWGGAGELFF

clone_size: -
cdr3_length: 14
v_call: TRBV5-5
d_call: -
j_call: TRBJ2-1
cdr3_nt: TGTGCCAGCAGCCGAAGACAGGTGGAGGATGAGCAGTTCTTC
cdr3_aa: CASSRRQVEDEQFF

clone_size: few
cdr3_length: 13
v_call: TRBV7-2
d_call: -
j_call: TRBJ1-2
cdr3_nt: TGTGCCAGCAGCTCACTCGCCCTAAATGGCTACACCTTC
cdr3_aa: CASSSLALNGYTF

clone_size: few
cdr3_length: 13
v_call: TRBV9
d_call: -
j_call: TRBJ1-1
cdr3_nt: TGTGCCAGCAGCCCCCACCTGAACACTGAAGCTTTCTTT
cdr3_aa: CASSPHLNTEAFF

clone_size: -
cdr3_length: 13
v_call: TRBV10-3
d_call: -
j_call: TRBJ2-2
cdr3_nt: TGTGCCATCGCCGCGACGAACACCGGGGAGCTGTTTTTT
cdr3_aa: CAIAATNTGELFF

clone_size: few
cdr3_length: 17
v_call: TRBV20-1
d_call: -
j_call: TRBJ1-4
cdr3_nt: TGCAGTGCTAGAGCCCTGCTCAGTCCAGGATGGAATGAAAAACTGTTTTTT
cdr3_aa: CSARALLSPGWNEKLFF

clone_size: -
cdr3_length: 13
v_call: TRBV5-6
d_call: -
j_call: TRBJ2-7
cdr3_nt: TGTGCCAGCAGCTACCCCAACACCTACGAGCAGTACTTC
cdr3_aa: CASSYPNTYEQYF

clone_size: few
cdr3_length: 16
v_call: TRBV29-1
d_call: TRBD1
j_call: TRBJ2-1
cdr3_nt: TGCAGCGTTGAAACCTTTTGGGACAGGGGAAGTGGTGAGCAGTTCTTC
cdr3_aa: CSVETFWDRGSGEQFF

clone_size: -
cdr3_length: 17
v_call: TRBV4-3
d_call: TRBD2
j_call: TRBJ2-7
cdr3_nt: TGCGCCAGCAGCCAAGAAATTCCCGGACTAGCCTCAGGAGAGCAGTACTTC
cdr3_aa: CASSQEIPGLASGEQYF

clone_size: many
cdr3_length: 13
v_call: TRBV7-9
d_call: -
j_call: TRBJ2-7
cdr3_nt: TGTGCCAGCAGCTTGGCCGGGAACTACGAGCAGTACTTC
cdr3_aa: CASSLAGNYEQYF

clone_size: -
cdr3_length: 16
v_call: TRBV11-2
d_call: TRBD2
j_call: TRBJ2-3
cdr3_nt: TGTGCCAGCAGCCCGTTAGCGGGACCCCTCACAGATACGCAGTATTTT
cdr3_aa: CASSPLAGPLTDTQYF

clone_size: -
cdr3_length: 13
v_call: TRBV20-1
d_call: -
j_call: TRBJ1-4
cdr3_nt: TGCAGTGCTAGGGCCTGGGGGTATGAAAAACTGTTTTTT
cdr3_aa: CSARAWGYEKLFF

clone_size: few
cdr3_length: 15
v_call: TRBV20-1
d_call: -
j_call: TRBJ1-5
cdr3_nt: TGCAGTGCTAGGAGGGCAGGGGTGGGCAATCAGCCCCAGCATTTT
cdr3_aa: CSARRAGVGNQPQHF

clone_size: -
cdr3_length: 17
v_call: TRBV11-2
d_call: TRBD1
j_call: TRBJ1-3
cdr3_nt: TGTGCCAGCAGCTTAGTTCTTGACAGGGGCTCTGGAAACACCATATATTTT
cdr3_aa: CASSLVLDRGSGNTIYF

clone_size: -
cdr3_length: 11
v_call: TRBV6-1
d_call: TRBD2
j_call: TRBJ2-1
cdr3_nt: TGTGCCAGCAGTGAAGGCGGGGGGCAGTTCTTC
cdr3_aa: CASSEGGGQFF

clone_size: few
cdr3_length: 15
v_call: TRBV5-5
d_call: -
j_call: TRBJ1-5
cdr3_nt: TGTGCCAGCAGCTTGGATTCCGGTAGCAATCAGCCCCAGCATTTT
cdr3_aa: CASSLDSGSNQPQHF

clone_size: -
cdr3_length: 11
v_call: TRBV10-3
d_call: -
j_call: TRBJ2-7
cdr3_nt: TGTGCCATCGGTCCTGACGGGGGGCAGTACTTC
cdr3_aa: CAIGPDGGQYF

clone_size: -
cdr3_length: 16
v_call: TRBV11-2
d_call: -
j_call: TRBJ2-2
cdr3_nt: TGTGCCAGCAGCTTAGATCTTGGGCGAAACACCGGGGAGCTGTTTTTT
cdr3_aa: CASSLDLGRNTGELFF

clone_size: -
cdr3_length: 17
v_call: TRBV6-2/TRBV6-3
d_call: TRBD2
j_call: TRBJ2-1
cdr3_nt: TGTGCCAGCAGTAAGGGGACTAGCGGCCGGTCGAACAATGAGCAGTTCTTC
cdr3_aa: CASSKGTSGRSNNEQFF

clone_size: few
cdr3_length: 14
v_call: TRBV7-9
d_call: -
j_call: TRBJ1-2
cdr3_nt: TGTGCCAGCAGCTCGGCGACAGGCTACTATGGCTACACCTTC
cdr3_aa: CASSSATGYYGYTF

clone_size: few
cdr3_length: 15
v_call: TRBV25-1
d_call: -
j_call: TRBJ1-4
cdr3_nt: TGTGCCAGCAGTGAATTCGAGGGGATCAATGAAAAACTGTTTTTT
cdr3_aa: CASSEFEGINEKLFF

clone_size: -
cdr3_length: 20
v_call: TRBV4-2
d_call: TRBD2
j_call: TRBJ2-3
cdr3_nt: TGTGCCAGCAGCCAAGATTTTCCGGGACTAGCGGGAGGGCCCCCAGATACGCAGTATTTT
cdr3_aa: CASSQDFPGLAGGPPDTQYF

clone_size: few
cdr3_length: 13
v_call: TRBV29-1
d_call: -
j_call: TRBJ1-1
cdr3_nt: TGCAGCGTGGGCGGACGGATGAACACTGAAGCTTTCTTT
cdr3_aa: CSVGGRMNTEAFF

clone_size: -
cdr3_length: 14
v_call: TRBV7-2
d_call: TRBD1
j_call: TRBJ1-2
cdr3_nt: TGTGCCAGCAGCTTATACCAAGGGACAGTAGGAATCACCTTC
cdr3_aa: CASSLYQGTVGITF

clone_size: -
cdr3_length: 14
v_call: TRBV20-1
d_call: TRBD2
j_call: TRBJ2-3
cdr3_nt: TGCAGTGCTTCCGGGACTAGGGACACAGATACGCAGTATTTT
cdr3_aa: CSASGTRDTDTQYF

clone_size: few
cdr3_length: 13
v_call: TRBV7-9
d_call: -
j_call: TRBJ2-5
cdr3_nt: TGTGCCAGCAGCTTAGTAAACTTGGAGACCCAGTACTTC
cdr3_aa: CASSLVNLETQYF

clone_size: many
cdr3_length: 14
v_call: TRBV10-1
d_call: -
j_call: TRBJ2-2
cdr3_nt: TGCGCCAGCAGTGAGTTTCTGAACACCGGGGAGCTGTTTTTT
cdr3_aa: CASSEFLNTGELFF

clone_size: -
cdr3_length: 14
v_call: TRBV6-4
d_call: -
j_call: TRBJ2-3
cdr3_nt: TGTGCCAGCAGTGACCTCCTAGAAGGAGGTACGCAGTATTTT
cdr3_aa: CASSDLLEGGTQYF

clone_size: few
cdr3_length: 16
v_call: TRBV28
d_call: -
j_call: TRBJ2-5
cdr3_nt: TGTGCCAGCAGTGTTACCGGGACACCAGTCCAAGAGACCCAGTACTTC
cdr3_aa: CASSVTGTPVQETQYF

clone_size: -
cdr3_length: 15
v_call: TRBV12-3/TRBV12-4
d_call: -
j_call: TRBJ2-1
cdr3_nt: TGTGCCAGCAGTTCCGGCGGACACCCCTACAATGAGCAGTTCTTC
cdr3_aa: CASSSGGHPYNEQFF

clone_size: -
cdr3_length: 12
v_call: TRBV25-1
d_call: -
j_call: TRBJ2-1
cdr3_nt: TGTGCCAGCAGTGAATGGACAAGGGAGCAGTTCTTC
cdr3_aa: CASSEWTREQFF

clone_size: -
cdr3_length: 16
v_call: TRBV24-1
d_call: TRBD2
j_call: TRBJ2-1
cdr3_nt: TGTGCCACCAGTGATTCCACTAGCGGGGGTTCCAATGGGCAGTTCTTC
cdr3_aa: CATSDSTSGGSNGQFF

clone_size: few
cdr3_length: 16
v_call: TRBV18
d_call: -
j_call: TRBJ2-1
cdr3_nt: TGTGCCAGCTCACCACCGGGGAATTTGGGCTACAATGAGCAGTTCTTC
cdr3_aa: CASSPPGNLGYNEQFF

clone_size: few
cdr3_length: 15
v_call: TRBV7-3
d_call: TRBD2
j_call: TRBJ2-5
cdr3_nt: TGTGCCAGCAGCTTAACGGGGACTAGAGGAGAGACCCAGTACTTC
cdr3_aa: CASSLTGTRGETQYF

clone_size: few
cdr3_length: 16
v_call: TRBV5-6
d_call: TRBD2
j_call: TRBJ2-1
cdr3_nt: TGTGCCAGCAGCAAACAGATGCGGGGGGCTCACAATGAGCAGTTCTTC
cdr3_aa: CASSKQMRGAHNEQFF

clone_size: -
cdr3_length: 20
v_call: TRBV11-1
d_call: -
j_call: TRBJ2-5
cdr3_nt: TGTGCCAGCAGCTTAGCCTCTCTCGTTTCGCGTGGAGGGGGCCAGGAGACCCAGTACTTC
cdr3_aa: CASSLASLVSRGGGQETQYF